The clone carrying this T cell receptor (beta chain) has at least ten counts. Cells are PBMCs isolated from around 9.4 ml of fresh blood. Template material for amplifying TCR beta CDR3 regions consisted of RNA transcripts. HTBI primers drove first-round RT-PCR of the TCR CDR3. Using its own MiXCR run on the multiplex PCR reads, TCRdb lists one record per CDR3 protein. The sample carries some 600,000 distinct CDR3 sequences, approximately 15% recorded once. The V gene lost 0 bases and the J gene lost 7 bases, with 13 bases spanning the gap. The CDR3 is made up of 15 amino acids. Germline CDR1 and CDR2: SGHNT and YENEEA. The data are from a study of T cells in Graves' hyperthyroidism and ophthalmopathy. Background on the study: Before treatment of any kind, peripheral blood was taken at initial diagnosis.

This chain joins TRBV11-3 and TRBJ2-1; D may be TRBD2 (6 bases). The receptor comes from a woman aged 25 to 39 with Graves' hyperthyroidism that later progressed to Graves' ophthalmopathy. Sequenced sample: blood. The CDR3 bases are TGTGCCAGCAGCTTAGAACTAGCAAAGTTGAATGAGCAGTTCTTC. Translated: CASSLELAKLNEQFF. The whole variable domain, remainder taken from reference TRBV11-3 and TRBJ2-1, is EAGVVQSPRYKIIEKKQPVAFWCNPISGHNTLYWYLQNLGQGPELLIRYENEEAVDDSQLPKDRFSAERLKGVDSTLKIQPAELGDSAVYLCASSLELAKLNEQFFGPGTRLTVL.